These 5 T cell receptor beta chains originate from one sample sequenced in a study of shared clonotypes between healthy human individuals. The table came from immunoSEQ multiplex PCR; TCRdb's copy has only in-frame clones and leaves some out. The sample gives about 1.4 million clones, approximately 97% of which show up once; roughly 1.2% is in the top ten. Sequences were obtained from naive CD4+ T cells sorted from blood. Subset defined: CD45RA+ positively selected. The receptor set was obtained from a man aged 25 to 40 in good health.

This chain uses TRBV7-8 with TRBJ2-7; no definite D call. CDR1 SGHVS and CDR2 FQNEAQ come from the germline V gene. The V end lost 0 bases, the J end lost 0 bases, and 12 bases lay between the germline ends. The CDR3 consists of 16 residues. The CDR3 spells CASSLALTAGSYEQYF. The DNA for the CDR3 is TGTGCCAGCAGCTTAGCACTAACAGCCGGCTCCTACGAGCAGTACTTC.

This clone was found once. This sequence joins TRBV9 and TRBJ1-3; no clear D gene. The CDR3 has 14 residues. Germline CDR1 reads SGDLS; CDR2 reads YYNGEE. V lost 3 bases and J 2 bases, leaving 9 bases between the germline ends. The CDR3 loop reads CASSAGPAGNTIYF. CDR3 DNA sequence: TGTGCCAGCAGCGCTGGACCAGCTGGAAACACCATATATTTT. Drawing the rest from reference TRBV9 and TRBJ1-3, the complete variable domain is DSGVTQTPKHLITATGQRVTLRCSPRSGDLSVYWYQQSLDQGLQFLIQYYNGEERAKGNILERFSAQQFPDLHSELNLSSLELGDSALYFCASSAGPAGNTIYFGEGSWLTVV.

For this clone: Other DNA sequences in the sample encode the same CDR3. The chain recombines TRBV9 with TRBJ2-3; the D is unclear. The V gene's germline CDR1 is SGDLS and CDR2 YYNGEE. The CDR3 loop spans 13 amino acids. Between the trimmed V and J ends, which lost 0 bases and 3 bases, there was a span of 5 bases. In DNA, the CDR3 is TGTGCCAGCAGCGTAGACCCTACAGATACGCAGTATTTT. It yields the protein CASSVDPTDTQYF.

The V call is TRBV28, the J call TRBJ1-2; D remains ambiguous. Germline CDR1 reads MDHEN; CDR2 reads SYDVKM. Trimming took 6 bases from V and 4 from J, leaving 15 bases between them. CDR3 length: 14 residues. The CDR3: CASRAAEVSYGYTF. CDR3 coding DNA: TGTGCCAGCAGGGCAGCCGAGGTTAGCTATGGCTACACCTTC.

The chain couples TRBV19 to TRBJ2-7; the D gene is possibly TRBD1 (5 bases). Trimming shortened V by 5 bases and J by 7 bases, and 18 bases separated the two germline ends. This CDR3 spans 14 amino acids. In germline, CDR1 is LNHDA, CDR2 SQIVND (reference sequence). Here the CDR3 reads CASSQGTLGWEQYF. The CDR3 coding sequence is TGTGCCAGTAGTCAGGGAACGCTGGGATGGGAGCAGTACTTC. Supplemented by reference TRBV19 and TRBJ2-7, the full variable domain reads DGGITQSPKYLFRKEGQNVTLSCEQNLNHDAMYWYRQDPGQGLRLIYYSQIVNDFQKGDIAEGYSVSREKKESFPLTVTSAQKNPTAFYLCASSQGTLGWEQYFGPGTRLTVT.